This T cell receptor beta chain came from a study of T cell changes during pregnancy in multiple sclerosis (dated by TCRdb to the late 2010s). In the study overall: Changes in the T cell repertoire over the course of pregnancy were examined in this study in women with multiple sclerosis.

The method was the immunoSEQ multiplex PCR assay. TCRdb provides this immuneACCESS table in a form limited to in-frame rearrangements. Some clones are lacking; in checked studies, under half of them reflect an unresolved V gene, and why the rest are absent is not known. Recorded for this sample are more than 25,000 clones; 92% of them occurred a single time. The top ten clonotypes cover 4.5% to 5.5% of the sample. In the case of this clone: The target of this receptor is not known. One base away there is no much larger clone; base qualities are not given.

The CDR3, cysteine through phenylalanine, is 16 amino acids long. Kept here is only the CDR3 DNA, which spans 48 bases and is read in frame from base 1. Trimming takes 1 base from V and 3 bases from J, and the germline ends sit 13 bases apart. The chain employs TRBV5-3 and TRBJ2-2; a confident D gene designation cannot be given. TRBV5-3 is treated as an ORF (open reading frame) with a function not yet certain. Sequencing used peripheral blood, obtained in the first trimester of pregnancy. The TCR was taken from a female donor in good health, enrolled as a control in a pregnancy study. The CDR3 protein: CARSLCRKRYTGELFF. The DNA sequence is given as TGTGCCAGAAGCTTGTGCCGTAAGAGGTACACCGGGGAGCTGTTTTTT.